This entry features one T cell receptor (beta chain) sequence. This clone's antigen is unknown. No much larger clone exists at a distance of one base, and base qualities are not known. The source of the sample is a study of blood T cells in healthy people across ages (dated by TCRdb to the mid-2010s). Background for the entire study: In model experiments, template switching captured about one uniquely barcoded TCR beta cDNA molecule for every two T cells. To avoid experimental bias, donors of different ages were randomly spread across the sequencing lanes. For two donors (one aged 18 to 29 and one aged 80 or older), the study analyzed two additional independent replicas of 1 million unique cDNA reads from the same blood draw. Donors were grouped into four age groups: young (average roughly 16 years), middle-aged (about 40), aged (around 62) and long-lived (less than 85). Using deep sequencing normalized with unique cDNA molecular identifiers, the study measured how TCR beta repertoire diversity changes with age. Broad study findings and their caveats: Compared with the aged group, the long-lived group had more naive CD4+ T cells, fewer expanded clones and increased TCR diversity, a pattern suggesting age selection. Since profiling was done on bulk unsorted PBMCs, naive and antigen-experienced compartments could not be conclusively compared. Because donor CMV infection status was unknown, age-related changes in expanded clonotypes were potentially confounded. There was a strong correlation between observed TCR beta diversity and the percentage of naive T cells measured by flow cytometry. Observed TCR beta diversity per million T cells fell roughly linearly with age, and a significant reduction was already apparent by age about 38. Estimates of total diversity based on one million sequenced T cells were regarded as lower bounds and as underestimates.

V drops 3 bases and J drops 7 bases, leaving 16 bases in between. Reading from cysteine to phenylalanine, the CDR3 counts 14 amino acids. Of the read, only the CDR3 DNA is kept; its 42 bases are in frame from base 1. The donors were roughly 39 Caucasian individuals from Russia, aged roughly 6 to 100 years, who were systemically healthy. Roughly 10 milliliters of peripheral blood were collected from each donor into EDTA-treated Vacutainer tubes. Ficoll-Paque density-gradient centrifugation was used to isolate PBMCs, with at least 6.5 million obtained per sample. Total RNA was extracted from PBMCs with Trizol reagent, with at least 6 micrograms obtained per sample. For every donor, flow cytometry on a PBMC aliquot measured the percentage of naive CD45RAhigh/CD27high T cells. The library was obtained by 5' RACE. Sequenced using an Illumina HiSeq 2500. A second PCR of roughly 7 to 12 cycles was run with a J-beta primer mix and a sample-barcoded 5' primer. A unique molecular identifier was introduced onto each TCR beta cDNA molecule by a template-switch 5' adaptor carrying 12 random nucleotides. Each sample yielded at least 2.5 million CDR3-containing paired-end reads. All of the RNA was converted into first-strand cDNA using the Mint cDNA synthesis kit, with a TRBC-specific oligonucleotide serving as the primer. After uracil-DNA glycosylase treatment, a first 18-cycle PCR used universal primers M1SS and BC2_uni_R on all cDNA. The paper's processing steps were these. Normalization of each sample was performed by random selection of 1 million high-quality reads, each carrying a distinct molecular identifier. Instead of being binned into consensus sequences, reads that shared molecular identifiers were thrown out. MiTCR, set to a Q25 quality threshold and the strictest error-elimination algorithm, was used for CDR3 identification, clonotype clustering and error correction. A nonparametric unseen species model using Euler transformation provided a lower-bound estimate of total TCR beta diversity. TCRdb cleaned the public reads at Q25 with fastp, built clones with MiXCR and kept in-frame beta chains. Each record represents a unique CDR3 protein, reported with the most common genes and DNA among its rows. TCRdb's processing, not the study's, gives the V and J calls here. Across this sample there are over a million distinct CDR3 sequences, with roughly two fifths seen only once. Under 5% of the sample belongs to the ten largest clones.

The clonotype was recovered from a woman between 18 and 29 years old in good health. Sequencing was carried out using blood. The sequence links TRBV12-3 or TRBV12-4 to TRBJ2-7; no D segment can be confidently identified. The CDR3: CASSFRLMENEQYF. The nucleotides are TGTGCCAGCAGTTTCCGACTGATGGAGAATGAGCAGTACTTC.